Shown below are 26 T cell receptor beta chains from a single sample sequenced in a study of glioma-infiltrating T cells. Amplification of TCR alpha and beta CDR3 regions from RNA used iRepertoire nested multiplex PCR. TCRdb recomputed calls from the multiplex PCR reads with MiXCR, one row per CDR3 protein. The sample holds approximately 120,000 distinct CDR3 sequences, less than 30% seen once. Input material: glioma tissue, nonneoplastic brain tissue, or PBMCs (not recorded which). Receptors were obtained from a human donor with low-grade glioma or glioblastoma, undergoing nonglioma brain surgery, or in good health (not recorded which).

This clonotype was detected ten times or more. The chain couples TRBV5-4 to TRBJ1-1, with D tentatively TRBD1 (5 bases). CDR1 and CDR2 (germline): SGHNT, YYREEE (reference sequence). The V end lost 0 bases, the J end lost 1 base, and 13 bases lay between the germline ends. This CDR3 has 16 amino acids. CDR3 DNA: TGTGCCAGCAGCTTGGAGGGGCTAAAAAGGAACACTGAAGCTTTCTTT. Encoded protein: CASSLEGLKRNTEAFF.

This clonotype was seen many times. The chain joins TRBV24-1 to TRBJ2-3; no definite D call. Germline CDR1 and CDR2: KGHDR and SFDVKD. V gave up 7 bases and J gave up 2 bases, with 12 bases separating them. CDR3 size: 14 residues. The CDR3 sequence: CATRTLLDTDTQYF. The CDR3 DNA follows: TGTGCCACCAGAACTTTGCTAGACACAGATACGCAGTATTTT.

The gene calls are TRBV4-1 and TRBJ1-3; weak D call: TRBD1 (5 bases). Germline CDR1 is MGHRA and CDR2 is YSYEKL. This CDR3 comprises 13 residues. Trimming removed 1 base from V and 8 bases from J, with 9 bases in between. CDR3 sequence: CASSQVGAYTIYF. In DNA form, the CDR3 reads TGCGCCAGCAGCCAAGTAGGGGCCTACACCATATATTTT.

This clonotype was counted between two and nine times. In DNA form, the CDR3 reads TGTGCCAGCAGCCCTCCGGGACAGGGGGCGCGGAGGACCCAGTACTTC. It codes for CASSPPGQGARRTQYF. This chain links TRBV5-8 with TRBJ2-5, with TRBD1 matching over 12 bases. Germline V gene sequence: CDR1 SGHTS, CDR2 YDEGEE. The CDR3 contains 16 residues. The J segment lost 7 bases and the V segment lost 4 bases, leaving 11 bases of the junction unmatched.

Many counts were recorded for this clonotype. V is TRBV12-3 or TRBV12-4 and J is TRBJ2-7, with a tentative D call TRBD1 (5 bases). The CDR3 spans 14 residues. Trimming removed 3 bases at V and 0 bases at J, with 9 bases between. CDR3 DNA sequence: TGTGCCAGCAGTTTTGGAACAGGCTCCTACGAGCAGTACTTC. Translation: CASSFGTGSYEQYF.

In this sample, this clonotype turned up a few times. The V gene is TRBV19, the J gene TRBJ2-5; 8 positions match TRBD2. Per germline, CDR1 LNHDA and CDR2 SQIVND (reference sequence). The CDR3 covers 16 residues. With V trimmed by 1 base and J by 2 bases, 6 bases remained unmatched. The CDR3 coding sequence is TGTGCCAGTAGTATAGGGCCCGGGACTAGGCAAGAGACCCAGTACTTC. Encoded protein: CASSIGPGTRQETQYF.

This clonotype was observed many times. The chain combines TRBV11-3 with TRBJ2-5; maybe TRBD1 (6 bases). The V gene lost 7 bases and the J gene lost 5 bases, with 14 bases spanning the gap. Germline CDR1 and CDR2: SGHNT and YENEEA. This CDR3 region has 13 residues. CDR3 sequence (DNA): TGTGCCAGCAACACACAGGGATTCGAGACCCAGTACTTC. This encodes CASNTQGFETQYF.

This clonotype appeared many times. The rearrangement uses TRBV7-2 and TRBJ1-5; tentative D call: TRBD1 (6 bases). The CDR3 loop spans 15 amino acids. Trimming took off 4 bases at V and 0 bases at J, with 10 bases between the two ends. The germline V gene has CDR1 SGHTA and CDR2 FQGNSA. CDR3 sequence reads: CASSSGTYSNQPQHF. CDR3 coding DNA: TGTGCCAGCAGCTCCGGGACATATAGCAATCAGCCCCAGCATTTT.

This clonotype occurred a few times. This CDR3 fails to terminate in the conserved phenylalanine or tryptophan, so it likely reflects a read error. The CDR3 nucleotides read TGTGCCGGCAGCCACCGGGGGGTACAGAGTGAGCAGTTCTCC. This sequence encodes CAGSHRGVQSEQFS. This chain links TRBV6-5 with TRBJ2-1; 7 nucleotides match TRBD2. Germline V gene lookup returns CDR1 MNHEY and CDR2 SVGAGI. This CDR3 comprises 14 residues.

This clonotype was found many times. V is TRBV7-8 and J is TRBJ2-5; D remains ambiguous. Germline V CDR1 and CDR2: SGHVS, FQNEAQ. The CDR3 runs 13 residues. Trimming cost V 1 base and J 3 bases, with 6 bases left between them. CDR3 coding DNA: TGTGCCAGCAGCTTAGTGCAGAAAGAGACCCAGTACTTC. Amino acids: CASSLVQKETQYF.

This clonotype showed up many times. This clone may be a read error of a much larger clone one base away. The CDR3 DNA reads TGTGCCAGCAGCCCAGGGACTAGCGGGACGAATGAGCAGTTCTTC. Its protein product is CASSPGTSGTNEQFF. V usage is TRBV11-2 and J usage is TRBJ2-1, with TRBD2 matching 13 bases. V was pared by 5 bases and J by 7 bases, with 5 bases of the junction left unmatched. Germline V CDR1 and CDR2: SGHAT, FQNNGV. The CDR3 loop spans 15 amino acids.

This clonotype was found a few times. The chain employs TRBV24-1 and TRBJ2-1; a possible D gene is TRBD2 (5 bases). The CDR3 covers 12 residues. From germline, CDR1 is KGHDR and CDR2 SFDVKD. Trimming cost V 7 bases and J 5 bases, with 8 bases left between them. CDR3 sequence reads: CATRSGDNEQFF. CDR3 in DNA: TGTGCCACCAGGTCCGGGGACAATGAGCAGTTCTTC.

V usage is TRBV19 and J usage is TRBJ2-7; TRBD2 is a possible D gene (5 bases). This CDR3 comprises 15 residues. V shed 4 bases and J shed 4 bases, with 17 bases lying between them. In germline, CDR1 is LNHDA, CDR2 SQIVND (reference sequence). The CDR3 spells CASSTASRRTYEQYF. The CDR3 region has the DNA TGTGCCAGTAGTACTGCTAGCAGAAGAACATACGAGCAGTACTTC.

This clonotype was seen a handful of times. The rearrangement joins TRBV4-3 to TRBJ2-7; D not certain. Germline V gene data show CDR1 as LGHNA and CDR2 as YSLEER. CDR3 length equals 15 residues. The V and J ends lost 0 bases and 0 bases respectively, with 9 bases between them. This CDR3 is CASSQENRFSYEQYF. The CDR3 DNA reads TGCGCCAGCAGCCAAGAGAACAGATTCTCCTACGAGCAGTACTTC.

To note about this clonotype: The junction departs from germline at one end; a sequencing error may be responsible. This sequence joins TRBV6-6 and TRBJ2-7; D is uncertain. Germline V lookup: CDR1 MNHNY, CDR2 SVGAGI (reference sequence). The CDR3 runs to 13 residues. For the CDR3, the DNA is TGTGCCAGCAGTGCGGACGGAACTTACGAGCGGTACTTC. The encoded protein is CASSADGTYERYF.

This clonotype has at least ten counts. The V and J genes are TRBV4-3 and TRBJ2-5; 8 positions agree with TRBD2. The CDR3 loop spans 18 amino acids. The V gene's germline CDR1 is LGHNA and CDR2 YSLEER. With 0 bases clipped from V and 2 bases from J, the junction kept 11 bases outside the gene matches. The CDR3 sequence is CASSQDPPVAGQQETQYF. CDR3 DNA sequence: TGCGCCAGCAGCCAAGACCCGCCGGTAGCGGGACAACAAGAGACCCAGTACTTC.

The gene calls are TRBV5-4 and TRBJ2-7; unclear D gene. This CDR3 has 11 residues. Germline V CDR1 and CDR2: SGHNT, YYREEE (reference sequence). V dropped 6 bases and J dropped 9 bases, with 13 bases sitting between them. The CDR3: CASNFLGAQYF. CDR3 nucleotides: TGTGCCAGCAACTTTTTAGGCGCGCAGTACTTC. The variable domain in full, completed from reference TRBV5-4 and TRBJ2-7, reads ETGVTQSPTHLIKTRGQQVTLRCSSQSGHNTVSWYQQALGQGPQFIFQYYREEENGRGNFPPRFSGLQFPNYSSELNVNALELDDSALYLCASNFLGAQYFGPGTRLTVT.

This clonotype was observed many times. The J gene is TRBJ1-1, the V gene TRBV7-2, with D possibly matching TRBD1 (6 bases). V was shortened by 5 bases and J by 0 bases, with 13 bases between the two germline ends. This CDR3 is 15 amino acids long. CDR1 is SGHTA and CDR2 is FQGNSA in the germline V gene. Written as DNA, the CDR3 is TGTGCCAGCAGCGGAGGGGGGGGCTTGAACACTGAAGCTTTCTTT. This sequence encodes CASSGGGGLNTEAFF.

This clonotype showed up many times. The chain carries TRBV5-1 and TRBJ1-1; D not resolved. The CDR3 extends over 11 amino acids. Germline-derived CDR1 and CDR2 are SGHRS and YFSETQ. Trimming pared 5 bases from V and 0 bases from J, leaving 2 bases between. CDR3 in DNA: TGCGCCAGCAGATTGAACACTGAAGCTTTCTTT. It specifies CASRLNTEAFF.

The chain has TRBV7-9 and TRBJ1-2, with a weak D call TRBD1 (6 bases). Per the germline V gene, CDR1 is SEHNR and CDR2 is FQNEAQ (reference sequence). V gave up 7 bases and J gave up 8 bases, with 14 bases separating them. The CDR3 contains 12 residues. The DNA of the CDR3 is TGTGCCAGCACCCTGGGTGGGGGCGGCTACACCTTC. This encodes CASTLGGGGYTF.

This clonotype was detected ten times or more. The J gene is TRBJ2-3, the V gene TRBV7-2; 8 nucleotides match TRBD2. V shed 7 bases and J 2 bases; nucleotides not matched to a gene: 11. The CDR3 has 16 residues. Germline V gene data show CDR1 as SGHTA and CDR2 as FQGNSA. This chain's CDR3 is CASTPPRGGSTDTQYF. In DNA, the CDR3 is TGTGCCAGCACTCCACCCCGGGGGGGATCCACAGATACGCAGTATTTT.

Ten or more counts support this clonotype. This sequence joins TRBV7-9 and TRBJ2-1; unclear D gene. The CDR3 runs 14 residues. The V gene lost 4 bases and the J gene lost 0 bases, with 7 bases spanning the gap. CDR1 is SEHNR, CDR2 FQNEAQ, per germline (reference sequence). The CDR3 sequence is CASSSSFSYNEQFF. CDR3 bases: TGTGCCAGCAGCTCTAGTTTCTCCTACAATGAGCAGTTCTTC.

The CDR3 nucleotides read TGTGCCATCAGTGAAGGACAGGACTACGAGCAGTACTTC. It is translated as CAISEGQDYEQYF. The chain couples TRBV10-3 to TRBJ2-7; 7 positions match TRBD1. The CDR3 runs 13 residues. Germline-derived CDR1 and CDR2 are ENHRY and SYGVKD. After removal of 3 bases from V and 3 bases from J, the junction contained 2 bases not matched to a gene.

V and J are TRBV4-1 and TRBJ2-7, with a tentative D call TRBD1 (5 bases). Germline V CDR1 and CDR2: MGHRA, YSYEKL. This CDR3 region has 15 residues. V was pared by 0 bases and J by 5 bases, with 14 bases between. CDR3 residues: CASSQEWAQGDEQYF. The DNA of the CDR3 is TGCGCCAGCAGCCAAGAGTGGGCCCAGGGCGACGAGCAGTACTTC.

At least ten counts were recorded for this clonotype. The gene calls are TRBV7-2 and TRBJ1-1; 7 positions match TRBD1. The V and J ends lost 5 bases and 3 bases, in that order; junction bases with no gene match: 3. The CDR3 has 13 amino acids. Germline lookup yields CDR1 SGHTA and CDR2 FQGNSA. The chain's CDR3 is CASSPGQYTEAFF. The CDR3 DNA reads as TGTGCCAGCAGCCCGGGACAGTACACTGAAGCTTTCTTT.

On this clonotype: A much larger clone sits a single nucleotide away, making a read error possible. This chain joins TRBV6-1 and TRBJ1-3; D not resolved. The germline CDR1 and CDR2 sequences are MNHNS and SASEGT. CDR3 length: 14 residues. The DNA for the CDR3 is TGTGCCATCAGTGAAATGAGCCCGAGAAACACCATATATTTT. Residues: CAISEMSPRNTIYF.